A single sample gave rise to the 14 T cell receptor beta chains below, sequenced in a study of neurological immune-mediated disorders. TCRdb ran MiXCR on the 5' RACE reads and lists one entry per CDR3 protein. Found here are just under 20,000 distinct CDR3 sequences, around 7.6% of them singletons; the top ten hold about a sixth. The sequenced material came from CD8+ T cells from blood. The receptors shown here come from a woman younger than 45 with HTLV-1-associated myelopathy (HAM/TSP).

This chain links TRBV9 with TRBJ1-2; a possible D gene is TRBD1 (5 bases). Germline assignment: CDR1 SGDLS and CDR2 YYNGEE. The CDR3 sequence is 14 residues long. Trimming stripped 3 bases from V and 1 base from J, with 10 bases between. CDR3 protein: CASSGGTINYGYTF. The CDR3 DNA is TGTGCCAGCAGCGGCGGGACTATTAACTATGGCTACACCTTC.

This clonotype was observed at least ten times. This rearrangement joins TRBV7-9 to TRBJ2-3, with D hard to call. Germline CDR1 SEHNR, CDR2 FQNEAQ (reference sequence). This CDR3 region has 13 residues. V lost 5 bases, J lost 0 bases, and 6 bases lay in between. CDR3 coding DNA: TGTGCCAGCAGCCCCTCTAGCACAGATACGCAGTATTTT. This sequence encodes CASSPSSTDTQYF.

This clonotype was detected ten times or more. This sequence joins TRBV3-1 and TRBJ2-1; D perhaps matches TRBD2 (5 bases). Trimming removed 4 bases from V and 2 bases from J, with 9 bases in between. Germline CDR1 LGHDT, CDR2 YNNKEL (reference sequence). The CDR3 is 14 amino acids. Here the CDR3 reads CASSRLAPYNEQFF. In DNA, the CDR3 is TGTGCCAGCAGCCGGCTAGCACCCTACAATGAGCAGTTCTTC.

This clonotype came up many times. The rearrangement uses TRBV20-1 and TRBJ2-1; 9 bases align to TRBD2. The V and J ends lost 6 bases and 3 bases, in that order; junction bases with no gene match: 15. Germline V lookup: CDR1 DFQATT, CDR2 SNEGSKA (reference sequence). CDR3 length: 17 amino acids. CDR3 residues: CSALGIRRGGVYNEQFF. The CDR3 region has the DNA TGCAGTGCCCTAGGGATAAGGCGGGGGGGCGTCTACAATGAGCAGTTCTTC.

This clonotype was seen many times. The chain has TRBV29-1 and TRBJ1-5, with D maybe TRBD1 (6 bases). V lost 4 bases to trimming and J lost 7 bases, with 17 bases between them. Germline loops: CDR1 SQVTM, CDR2 ANQGSEA. This CDR3 has 14 amino acids. As DNA, the CDR3 is TGCAGCGTTGCGGACAGTTCCAGGGACCAGCCCCAGCATTTT. Its translation is CSVADSSRDQPQHF.

This clonotype was seen ten or more times. The genes are TRBV12-3 or TRBV12-4 and TRBJ1-1; tentatively, D is TRBD1 (5 bases). The CDR3 is 13 residues long. Between the trimmed V and J ends, which lost 3 bases and 4 bases, there was a span of 9 bases. CDR3 DNA sequence: TGTGCCAGCAGTTTCGCGGGGGGCACTGAAGCTTTCTTT. It codes for CASSFAGGTEAFF.

This clonotype has a count of ten or more. The chain recombines TRBV19 with TRBJ1-1; D gene unclear. The CDR3 has 13 amino acids. Germline V gives CDR1 LNHDA, CDR2 SQIVND (reference sequence). V lost 5 bases, J lost 1 base, and 8 bases lay in between. Here the CDR3 DNA reads TGTGCCAGTAGTCCTCTCGAGAACACTGAAGCTTTCTTT. This gives the protein CASSPLENTEAFF.

This clonotype was seen repeatedly, ten times or more. CDR3 amino acids: CSARDSRYYNEQFF. The CDR3 DNA is TGCAGTGCTAGGGACAGTAGGTACTACAATGAGCAGTTCTTC. V gene TRBV20-1 combines with J gene TRBJ2-1, with D possibly TRBD1 on 6 matching bases. Between the trimmed V and J ends, which lost 3 bases and 3 bases, there was a span of 12 bases. Germline V gene data show CDR1 as DFQATT and CDR2 as SNEGSKA (reference sequence). The CDR3 extends over 14 amino acids.

This clonotype has at least ten counts. The chain joins TRBV4-1 to TRBJ2-3, with D perhaps matching TRBD2 (5 bases). V was trimmed by 0 bases and J by 3 bases, leaving 10 bases between them. The CDR3 is 15 amino acids. Germline CDR1 and CDR2: MGHRA and YSYEKL. The CDR3 sequence: CASSQDPRGTDTQYF. The CDR3 coding sequence is TGCGCCAGCAGCCAAGATCCCCGCGGGACAGATACGCAGTATTTT.

This clonotype was observed a few times. The rearrangement joins TRBV27 to TRBJ2-7, with TRBD1 identical over 7 bases. The germline V gene has CDR1 MNHEY and CDR2 SMNVEV (reference sequence). Trimming removed 3 bases from V and 2 bases from J; junction bases left unmatched: 7. The CDR3 loop spans 15 amino acids. In DNA form, the CDR3 reads TGTGCCAGCAGTTTTACAGGGGAAGGGACCTACGAGCAGTACTTC. Translating gives CASSFTGEGTYEQYF.

This clonotype was detected ten times or more. CDR3 bases: TGCGCCAGCAGAGCTCCGGGACAGGGCTACTACGAGCAGTACTTC. It encodes CASRAPGQGYYEQYF. This sequence joins TRBV5-1 and TRBJ2-7; TRBD1 agrees at 9 bases. The germline V gene has CDR1 SGHRS and CDR2 YFSETQ. Losses at the gene ends were 5 bases for V and 3 bases for J; bases not matched to a gene: 9. The CDR3 is 15 amino acids.

This clonotype showed up many times. The V and J genes are TRBV5-1 and TRBJ2-7, with D maybe TRBD1 (5 bases). Germline V gives CDR1 SGHRS, CDR2 YFSETQ. The CDR3 length is 13 residues. V lost 1 base to trimming and J lost 6 bases, with 11 bases between them. The CDR3 nucleotides are TGCGCCAGCAGCTTGTATCAGGGATCCGAGCAGTACTTC. Translated: CASSLYQGSEQYF.

The chain joins TRBV15 to TRBJ2-7; 10 positions agree with TRBD1. The CDR3 is 15 residues long. V was pared by 3 bases and J by 2 bases, with 4 bases of the junction left unmatched. Germline lookup yields CDR1 LNHNV and CDR2 YYDKDF (reference sequence). The CDR3 DNA follows: TGTGCCACCAGCAGTGACAGGGGGCCAACCTACGAGCAGTACTTC. This encodes CATSSDRGPTYEQYF.

This clonotype was observed at least ten times. This rearrangement joins TRBV29-1 to TRBJ2-1; no clear D gene. V was clipped by 2 bases and J by 7 bases, with 9 bases between them. CDR1 SQVTM and CDR2 ANQGSEA come from the germline V gene. This CDR3 is built from 12 residues. The CDR3 region has the DNA TGCAGCGTTGAACTGGGCCGTAATGAGCAGTTCTTC. It is translated as CSVELGRNEQFF.